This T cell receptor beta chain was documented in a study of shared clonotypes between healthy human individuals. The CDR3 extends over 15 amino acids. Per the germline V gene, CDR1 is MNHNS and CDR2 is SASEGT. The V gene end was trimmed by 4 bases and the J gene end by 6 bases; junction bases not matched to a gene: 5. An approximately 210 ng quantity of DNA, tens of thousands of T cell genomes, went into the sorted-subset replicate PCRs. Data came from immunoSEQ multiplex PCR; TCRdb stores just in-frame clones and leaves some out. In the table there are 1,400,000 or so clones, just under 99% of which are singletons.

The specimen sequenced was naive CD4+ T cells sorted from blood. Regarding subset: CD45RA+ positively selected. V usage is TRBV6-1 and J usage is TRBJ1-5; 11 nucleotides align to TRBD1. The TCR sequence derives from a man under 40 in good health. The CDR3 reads CASSARTGGRQPQHF. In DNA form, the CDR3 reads TGTGCCAGCAGTGCCCGGACAGGGGGCCGTCAGCCCCAGCATTTT.